Detailed here is one TCR beta chain. The sample belongs to a study of cytotoxic CD8 clonotypes in ibrutinib-treated CLL. About the research overall: Patient counts were about 12 relapsed/refractory, under 16 treatment-naive and around 17 IGHV unmutated.

Germline V gene data show CDR1 as MNHNY and CDR2 as SVGAGI (reference sequence). V was clipped by 6 bases and J by 4 bases; unmatched bases: 11. The CDR3 contains 15 residues. Profiled with immunoSEQ multiplex PCR; TCRdb holds only in-frame clones, not every one. The data show 190,000 or so clones, about 72% seen once. V gene TRBV6-6 combines with J gene TRBJ1-2, with 7 bases fitting TRBD1. This receptor was taken from a human donor with chronic lymphocytic leukemia. The sample was PBMCs, taken after 24 months of ibrutinib treatment. Here the CDR3 reads CASSHRDSFIYGYTF. DNA of the CDR3: TGTGCCAGCAGCCATCGGGACAGCTTTATCTATGGCTACACCTTC.